These T cell receptor beta chains were read from a single sample in a study of blood T cell repertoires in COVID-19. The protocol was immunoSEQ multiplex PCR, while the TCRdb copy is restricted to in-frame clones and leaves out a portion. The sample lists 70,000 or so clones; about nine tenths were seen once. Sequences were obtained from peripheral blood. The receptor set was obtained from a woman aged 80 or older with active or convalescent COVID-19. Both conserved end residues are part of each CDR3. Each record gives: D gene, J gene, clone size, V gene, CDR3 protein, CDR3 DNA. A D gene is named only where the DNA matches it firmly. Clone size appears in some rows only: once, few, many, or a class for an expanded clone.

- TRBJ2-7 - TRBV30 CAWSRSPPASYEQYF TGTGCCTGGAGTCGTAGCCCACCGGCCTCCTACGAGCAGTACTTC
- TRBJ2-5 - TRBV9 CASSVEGETQYF TGTGCCAGCAGCGTAGAGGGGGAGACCCAGTACTTC
TRBD1 TRBJ1-2 - TRBV25-1 CASSEGGQFYGYTF TGTGCCAGCAGTGAGGGGGGACAGTTCTATGGCTACACCTTC
TRBD1 TRBJ1-4 - TRBV7-2 CASSLRRGQGSEKLFF TGTGCCAGCAGCTTAAGACGGGGACAGGGGTCTGAAAAACTGTTTTTT
TRBD1 TRBJ1-1 - TRBV29-1 CSVLTGGAYTEAFF TGCAGCGTTCTAACAGGGGGCGCGTACACTGAAGCTTTCTTT
TRBD2 TRBJ2-2 few TRBV7-2 CASSSSGGALAGELFF TGTGCCAGCAGCTCTAGCGGGGGGGCCCTAGCCGGGGAGCTGTTTTTT
- TRBJ2-3 - TRBV11-1 CASSFSAGSTDTQYF TGTGCCAGCAGCTTTTCGGCAGGGAGCACAGATACGCAGTATTTT
- TRBJ1-5 once TRBV3-1/TRBV3-2 CASSQDPDRDQPQHF TGTGCCAGCAGCCAAGATCCCGACAGAGATCAGCCCCAGCATTTT
- TRBJ2-5 - TRBV3-1/TRBV3-2 CASSDYLQETQYF TGTGCCAGCAGCGACTACCTACAAGAGACCCAGTACTTC
- TRBJ1-1 - TRBV6-2/TRBV6-3 CASSYSLNTEAFF TGTGCCAGCAGTTACTCGTTAAATACTGAAGCTTTCTTT
- TRBJ2-5 - TRBV27 CASSHRESRGETQYF TGTGCCAGCAGTCACCGGGAGAGCCGGGGAGAGACCCAGTACTTC
- TRBJ2-3 once TRBV6-2/TRBV6-3 CASSWQGSDTQYF TGTGCCAGCAGTTGGCAGGGCTCAGATACGCAGTATTTT
TRBD2 TRBJ2-5 - TRBV2 CASSVGLAGAETQYF TGTGCCAGCAGTGTCGGACTAGCGGGGGCGGAGACCCAGTACTTC
- TRBJ2-6 - TRBV19 CASSIASRVMHSGANVLTF TGTGCCAGTAGTATAGCCAGCAGGGTAATGCACTCTGGGGCCAACGTCCTGACTTTC
- TRBJ2-3 once TRBV11-2 CASSPAILNTQYF TGTGCCAGCAGCCCAGCGATTTTAAATACGCAGTATTTT
- TRBJ1-1 once TRBV7-2 CASSFFSDGFPGGGAFF TGTGCCAGCAGCTTTTTTTCGGACGGGTTTCCGGGGGGTGGTGCTTTCTTT
- TRBJ2-7 - TRBV16 CASTSTGGYYYEQYF TGTGCCAGCACCTCTACCGGGGGATACTACTACGAGCAGTACTTC
- TRBJ1-3 - TRBV7-9 CASSLEGTTRYF TGTGCCAGCAGTCTCGAGGGTACCACGAGGTATTTT
- TRBJ2-7 - TRBV10-3 CAGGDSNYEQYF TGTGCCGGAGGGGACAGCAACTACGAGCAGTACTTC
- TRBJ1-3 - TRBV7-6 CASSLEDTTRENTIYF TGTGCCAGCAGCTTAGAGGACACCACTCGCGAAAACACCATATATTTT
TRBD1 TRBJ1-5 few TRBV4-2 CASSQDGTGGNQPQHF TGTGCCAGCAGCCAAGATGGGACAGGGGGTAATCAGCCCCAGCATTTT